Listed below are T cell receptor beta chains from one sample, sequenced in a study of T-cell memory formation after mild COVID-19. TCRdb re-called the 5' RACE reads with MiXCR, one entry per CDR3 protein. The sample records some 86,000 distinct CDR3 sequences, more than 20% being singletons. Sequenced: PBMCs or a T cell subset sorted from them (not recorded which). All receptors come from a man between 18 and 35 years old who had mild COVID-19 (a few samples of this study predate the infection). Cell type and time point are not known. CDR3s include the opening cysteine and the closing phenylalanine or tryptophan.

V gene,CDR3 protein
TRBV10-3,CAISETRTDTQYF
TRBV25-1,CASTGTGYGYTF
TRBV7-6,CASSLPPTGTDTQYF
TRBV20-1,CSASFRVATYEQYF
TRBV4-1,CASSQDWTQTGIYQPQHF
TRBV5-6,CASSTSWKYYEQYF
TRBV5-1,CASSLGTARETQYF
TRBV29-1,CSVEDRFDQPQHF
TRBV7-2,CASSPEGSTRYNEQFF
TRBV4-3,CASSLSLAGGPDTQYF
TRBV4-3,CASSQGDTRTGELFF
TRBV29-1,CSPYPPSRTFETQYF
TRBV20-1,CSARSGGELFF
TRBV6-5,CASSSPGQGVREKLFF
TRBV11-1,CASSKEETQYF
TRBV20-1,CSAKGNRVNQPQHF
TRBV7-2,CASSLPGQGDYGYTF
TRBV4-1,CASSPKTGGYGYTF
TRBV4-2,CASSQGSGLFDTQYF
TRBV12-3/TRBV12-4,CASSFELDRARIEGYTF
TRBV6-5,CASSSYSNQPQHF
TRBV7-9,CASSLVRLYRTRDTEAFF
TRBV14,CASSFFGQGAFGELFF
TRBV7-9,CASSDYPGTSYNEQFF
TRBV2,CASPGGGEQFF
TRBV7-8,CASSSGTHEQYF
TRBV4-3,CASSQDPTLAENYGYTF
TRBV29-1,CSVQTENTEAFF
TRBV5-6,CASSAGLGGGNEQFF
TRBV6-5,CASSYGTSGGQYF
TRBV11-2,CASSAGDRDPDTQYF
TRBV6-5,CASSYSWRGGELFF
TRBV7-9,CASSSQRVGSIQYF
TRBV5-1,CASSLGQGQFF
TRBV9,CASRDSERENQPQHF
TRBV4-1,CASSLDKTGNTEAFF
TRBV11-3,CASSSTGEETQYF
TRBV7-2,CARRDPSENEQFF
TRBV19,CASGTGPYEQYF
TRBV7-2,CASSLGQGGNEQFF
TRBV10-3,CAISDPGDASYGYTF
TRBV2,CASRAPGHEETQYF
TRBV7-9,CASSLTTGAGTDTQYF
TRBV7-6,CASSLFGGEAFF
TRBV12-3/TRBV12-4,CASSLFAGELFF
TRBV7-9,CASMERGLAETQYF
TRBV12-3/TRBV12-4,CASSPWTGFKETQYF
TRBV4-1,CASSQDPGIHEQYF
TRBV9,CASSVGGLETQYF
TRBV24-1,CATSDTRDHF
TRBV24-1,CATSDLPRTAGDTQYF
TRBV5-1,CASSLPKSTYNEQFF
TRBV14,CASSQESPWRQYF
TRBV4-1,CASSQVASNYGYTF
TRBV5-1,CASSLTGTYEQYF